These 3 T cell receptor beta chains share one sample of origin, sequenced in a study of cytomegalovirus exposure and HLA in healthy donors. PCR employed 60 Vbeta and 13 Jbeta primers. Generated by immunoSEQ multiplex PCR, the TCRdb table keeps only in-frame clones and is missing some. The sample is made up of 160,000 or so clones, and the top ten hold approximately 2.3% of it. Sequenced sample: PBMCs. All receptors come from a man between 25 and 39 years old in good health and CMV-seronegative.

The rearrangement uses TRBV21-1 and TRBJ2-5; the table's TRBD2 call for D was not verified on the DNA. TRBV21-1 is annotated as a pseudogene. The CDR3 consists of 16 residues. CDR3 sequence (DNA): TGTGCCAGCAGCAGGATAGGGACTAGCGGCTTAGGGACCCAGTACTTC. Translating it yields CASSRIGTSGLGTQYF.

This chain joins TRBV4-1 and TRBJ1-1; D may be TRBD1 (6 bases). The germline V gene has CDR1 MGHRA and CDR2 YSYEKL. This CDR3 has 16 amino acids. Deletions cut 2 bases from V and 3 bases from J, with 16 bases between. The CDR3 reads CASSQHAGGLDTEAFF. CDR3 nucleotide sequence: TGCGCCAGCAGCCAACATGCGGGGGGGCTCGACACTGAAGCTTTCTTT.

The chain employs TRBV28 and TRBJ1-1, with a tentative D call TRBD1 (6 bases). V lost 4 bases, J lost 5 bases, and 8 bases lay in between. There are 12 residues in the CDR3. CDR1 MDHEN and CDR2 SYDVKM come from the germline V gene. CDR3: CASSYRETEAFF. The CDR3, as DNA: TGTGCCAGCAGTTACAGGGAAACTGAAGCTTTCTTT.